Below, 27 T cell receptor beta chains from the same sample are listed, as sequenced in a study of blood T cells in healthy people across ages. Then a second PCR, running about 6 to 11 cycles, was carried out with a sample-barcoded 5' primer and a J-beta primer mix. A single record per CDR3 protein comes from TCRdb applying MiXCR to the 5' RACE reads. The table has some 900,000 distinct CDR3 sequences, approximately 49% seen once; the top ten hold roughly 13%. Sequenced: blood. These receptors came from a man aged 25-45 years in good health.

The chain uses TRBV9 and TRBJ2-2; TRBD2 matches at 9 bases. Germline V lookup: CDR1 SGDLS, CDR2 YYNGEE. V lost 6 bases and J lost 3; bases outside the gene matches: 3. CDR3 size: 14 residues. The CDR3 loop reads CASKRGGDTGELFF. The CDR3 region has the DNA TGTGCCAGCAAACGCGGGGGGGACACCGGGGAGCTGTTTTTT. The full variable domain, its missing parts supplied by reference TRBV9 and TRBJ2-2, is DSGVTQTPKHLITATGQRVTLRCSPRSGDLSVYWYQQSLDQGLQFLIQYYNGEERAKGNILERFSAQQFPDLHSELNLSSLELGDSALYFCASKRGGDTGELFFGEGSRLTVL.

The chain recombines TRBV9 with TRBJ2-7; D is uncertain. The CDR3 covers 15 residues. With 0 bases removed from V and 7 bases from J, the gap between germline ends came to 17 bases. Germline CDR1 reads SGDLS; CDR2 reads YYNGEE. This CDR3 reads CASSVAHNGPNEQYF. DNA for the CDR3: TGTGCCAGCAGCGTAGCCCATAACGGGCCCAATGAGCAGTACTTC. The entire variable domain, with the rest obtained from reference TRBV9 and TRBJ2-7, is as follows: DSGVTQTPKHLITATGQRVTLRCSPRSGDLSVYWYQQSLDQGLQFLIQYYNGEERAKGNILERFSAQQFPDLHSELNLSSLELGDSALYFCASSVAHNGPNEQYFGPGTRLTVT.

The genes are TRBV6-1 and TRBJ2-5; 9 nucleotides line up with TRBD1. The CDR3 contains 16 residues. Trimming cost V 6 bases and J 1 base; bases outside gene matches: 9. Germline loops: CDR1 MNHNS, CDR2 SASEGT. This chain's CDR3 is CASSTGGPTFQETQYF. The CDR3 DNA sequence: TGTGCCAGCAGCACAGGGGGCCCGACCTTCCAAGAGACCCAGTACTTC.

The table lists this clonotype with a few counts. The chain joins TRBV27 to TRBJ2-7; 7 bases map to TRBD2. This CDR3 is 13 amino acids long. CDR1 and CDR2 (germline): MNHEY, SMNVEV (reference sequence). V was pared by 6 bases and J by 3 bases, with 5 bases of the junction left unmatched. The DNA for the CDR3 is TGTGCCAGCAGCCTGACTAGCCTCTACGAGCAGTACTTC. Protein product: CASSLTSLYEQYF.

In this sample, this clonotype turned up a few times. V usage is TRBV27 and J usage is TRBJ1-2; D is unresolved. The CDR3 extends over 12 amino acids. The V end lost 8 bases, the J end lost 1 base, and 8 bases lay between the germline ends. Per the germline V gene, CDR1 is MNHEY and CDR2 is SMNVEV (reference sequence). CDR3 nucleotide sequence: TGTGCCAGCCGCGGGATTAACTATGGCTACACCTTC. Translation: CASRGINYGYTF.

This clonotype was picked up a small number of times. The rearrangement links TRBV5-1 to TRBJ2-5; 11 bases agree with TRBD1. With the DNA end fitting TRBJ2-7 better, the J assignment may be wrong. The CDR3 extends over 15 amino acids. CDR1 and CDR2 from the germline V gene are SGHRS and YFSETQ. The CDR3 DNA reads TGCGCCAGCAGCTTGGGGACAGGGGGCTCGAGCGAGCAGTACTTC. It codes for CASSLGTGGSSEQYF.

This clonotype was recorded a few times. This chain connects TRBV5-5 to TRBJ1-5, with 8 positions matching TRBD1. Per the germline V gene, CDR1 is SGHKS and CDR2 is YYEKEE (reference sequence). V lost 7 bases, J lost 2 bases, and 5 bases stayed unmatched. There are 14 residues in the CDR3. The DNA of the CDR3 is TGTGCCAGCTCCTGGACAGGGCGCAATCAGCCCCAGCATTTT. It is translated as CASSWTGRNQPQHF.

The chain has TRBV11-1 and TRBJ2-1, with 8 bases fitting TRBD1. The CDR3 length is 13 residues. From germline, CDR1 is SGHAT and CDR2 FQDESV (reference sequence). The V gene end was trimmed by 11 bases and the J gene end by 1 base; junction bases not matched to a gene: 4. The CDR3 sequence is CASGTGSYNEQFF. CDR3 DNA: TGTGCCTCGGGGACAGGTTCCTACAATGAGCAGTTCTTC.

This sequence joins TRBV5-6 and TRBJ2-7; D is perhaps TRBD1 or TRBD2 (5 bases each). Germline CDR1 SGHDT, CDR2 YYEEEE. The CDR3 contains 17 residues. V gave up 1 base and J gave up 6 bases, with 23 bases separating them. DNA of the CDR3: TGTGCCAGCAGCTTGTTAGACCGGGACCCCTCTGCCTCCGAGCAGTACTTC. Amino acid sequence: CASSLLDRDPSASEQYF.

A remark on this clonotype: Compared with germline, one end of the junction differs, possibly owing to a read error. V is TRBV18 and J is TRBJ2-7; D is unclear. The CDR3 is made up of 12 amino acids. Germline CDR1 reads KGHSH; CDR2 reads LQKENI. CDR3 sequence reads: CAGSLPSYEQYF. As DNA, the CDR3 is TGTGCCGGCTCACTACCCTCCTACGAGCAGTACTTC.

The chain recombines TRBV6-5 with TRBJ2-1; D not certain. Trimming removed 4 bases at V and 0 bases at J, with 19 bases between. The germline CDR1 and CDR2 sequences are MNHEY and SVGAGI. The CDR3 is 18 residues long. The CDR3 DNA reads TGTGCCAGCAGTTCCCCCTTGAGCAGCCAGAGCTCCTACAATGAGCAGTTCTTC. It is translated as CASSSPLSSQSSYNEQFF.

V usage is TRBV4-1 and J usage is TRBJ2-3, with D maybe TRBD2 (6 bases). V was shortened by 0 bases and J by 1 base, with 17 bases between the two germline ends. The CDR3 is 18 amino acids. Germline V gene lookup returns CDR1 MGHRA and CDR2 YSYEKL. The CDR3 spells CASSQDSRGGSRTDTQYF. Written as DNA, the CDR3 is TGCGCCAGCAGCCAAGATAGTCGTGGGGGGTCTCGCACAGATACGCAGTATTTT.

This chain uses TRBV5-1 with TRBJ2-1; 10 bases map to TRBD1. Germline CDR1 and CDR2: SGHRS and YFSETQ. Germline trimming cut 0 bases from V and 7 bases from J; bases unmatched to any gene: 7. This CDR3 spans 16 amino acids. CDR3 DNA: TGCGCCAGCAGCTTGGAAAGTGGGACAGGGGTAAATGAGCAGTTCTTC. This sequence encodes CASSLESGTGVNEQFF.

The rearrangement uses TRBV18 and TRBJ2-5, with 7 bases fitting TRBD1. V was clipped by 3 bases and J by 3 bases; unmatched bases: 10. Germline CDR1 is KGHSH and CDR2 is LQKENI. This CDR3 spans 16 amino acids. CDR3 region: CASSPGDRALEETQYF. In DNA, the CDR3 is TGTGCCAGCTCACCTGGAGACAGGGCCCTGGAAGAGACCCAGTACTTC. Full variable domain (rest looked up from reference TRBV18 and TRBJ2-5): NAGVMQNPRHLVRRRGQEARLRCSPMKGHSHVYWYRQLPEEGLKFMVYLQKENIIDESGMPKERFSAEFPKEGPSILRIQQVVRGDSAAYFCASSPGDRALEETQYFGPGTRLLVL.

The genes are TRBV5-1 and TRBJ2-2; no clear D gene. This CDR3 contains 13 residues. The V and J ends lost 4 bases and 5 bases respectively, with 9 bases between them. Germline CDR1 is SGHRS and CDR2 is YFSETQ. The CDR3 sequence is CASSVDKTGELFF. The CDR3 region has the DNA TGCGCCAGCAGCGTTGATAAGACCGGGGAGCTGTTTTTT.

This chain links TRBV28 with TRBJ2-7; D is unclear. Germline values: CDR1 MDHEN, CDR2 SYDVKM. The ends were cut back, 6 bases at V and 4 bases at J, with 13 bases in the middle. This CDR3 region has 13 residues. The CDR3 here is CASSTNLPYEQYF. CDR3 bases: TGTGCCAGCAGCACAAACTTACCATACGAGCAGTACTTC.

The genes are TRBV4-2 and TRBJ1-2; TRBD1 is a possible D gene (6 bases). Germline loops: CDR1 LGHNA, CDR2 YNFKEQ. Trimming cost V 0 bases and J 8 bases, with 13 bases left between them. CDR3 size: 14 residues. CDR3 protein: CASSQDGGLGGYTF. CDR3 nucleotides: TGTGCCAGCAGCCAAGATGGGGGGCTGGGAGGCTACACCTTC.

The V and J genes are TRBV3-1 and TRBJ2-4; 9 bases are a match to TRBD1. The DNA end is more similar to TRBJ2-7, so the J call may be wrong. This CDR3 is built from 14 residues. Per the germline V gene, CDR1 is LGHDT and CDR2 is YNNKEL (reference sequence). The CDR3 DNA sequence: TGTGCCAGCAGCACCCGGGACAGGGACTACGAGCAGTACTTC. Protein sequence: CASSTRDRDYEQYF.

The CDR3 here is CASSWGDRVSYEQFF. DNA for the CDR3: TGTGCCAGCAGCTGGGGGGACAGGGTCTCCTACGAGCAGTTCTTC. The V gene is TRBV7-2, the J gene TRBJ2-1, with 9 bases identical to TRBD1. With V trimmed by 4 bases and J by 10 bases, 11 bases remained unmatched. The CDR3 is 15 amino acids. Germline V lookup: CDR1 SGHTA, CDR2 FQGNSA.

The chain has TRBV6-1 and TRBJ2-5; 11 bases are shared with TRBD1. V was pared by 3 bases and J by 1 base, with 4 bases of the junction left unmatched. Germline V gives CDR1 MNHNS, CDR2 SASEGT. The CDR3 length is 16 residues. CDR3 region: CASSDEDRGLQETQYF. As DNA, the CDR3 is TGTGCCAGCAGTGATGAGGACAGGGGGCTCCAAGAGACCCAGTACTTC.

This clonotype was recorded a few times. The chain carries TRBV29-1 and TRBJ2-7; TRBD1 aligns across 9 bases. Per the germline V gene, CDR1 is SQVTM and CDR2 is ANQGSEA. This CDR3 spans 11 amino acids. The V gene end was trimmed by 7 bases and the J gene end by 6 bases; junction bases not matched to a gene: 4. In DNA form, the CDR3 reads TGCAGCGGCAACAGGGGGCTCGAGCAGTACTTC. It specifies CSGNRGLEQYF.

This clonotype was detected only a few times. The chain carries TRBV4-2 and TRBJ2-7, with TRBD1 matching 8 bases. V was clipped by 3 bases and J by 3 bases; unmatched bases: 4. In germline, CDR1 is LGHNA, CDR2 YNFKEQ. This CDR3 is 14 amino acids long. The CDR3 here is CASSQQGANYEQYF. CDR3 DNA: TGTGCCAGCAGCCAGCAGGGGGCCAACTACGAGCAGTACTTC.

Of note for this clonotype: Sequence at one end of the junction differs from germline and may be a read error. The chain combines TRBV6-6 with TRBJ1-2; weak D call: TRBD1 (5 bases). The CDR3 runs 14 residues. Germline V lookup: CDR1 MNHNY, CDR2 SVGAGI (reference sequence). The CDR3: CASSYRGRNYDYTF. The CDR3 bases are TGTGCCAGCAGTTACAGGGGCCGTAACTATGACTACACCTTC.

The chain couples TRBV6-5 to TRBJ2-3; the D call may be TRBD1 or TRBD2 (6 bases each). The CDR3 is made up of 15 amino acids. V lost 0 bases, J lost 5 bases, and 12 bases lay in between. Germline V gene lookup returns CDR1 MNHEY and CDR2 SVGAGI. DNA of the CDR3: TGTGCCAGCAGTTACTCCCAGGGGACTTTAGATACGCAGTATTTT. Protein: CASSYSQGTLDTQYF.

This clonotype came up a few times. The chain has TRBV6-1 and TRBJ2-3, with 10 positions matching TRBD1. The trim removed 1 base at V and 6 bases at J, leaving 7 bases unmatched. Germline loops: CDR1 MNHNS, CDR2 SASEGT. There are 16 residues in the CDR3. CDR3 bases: TGTGCCAGCAGTGAAGAGGGACAGGGGATTCTGGATACGCAGTATTTT. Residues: CASSEEGQGILDTQYF.

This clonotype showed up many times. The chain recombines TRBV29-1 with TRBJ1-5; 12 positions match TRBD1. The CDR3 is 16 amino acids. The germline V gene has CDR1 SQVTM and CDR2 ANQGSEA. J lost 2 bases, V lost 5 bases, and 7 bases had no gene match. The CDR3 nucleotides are TGCAGCGTTACCGGGACAGGGGGCGCCGGCAATCAGCCCCAGCATTTT. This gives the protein CSVTGTGGAGNQPQHF.

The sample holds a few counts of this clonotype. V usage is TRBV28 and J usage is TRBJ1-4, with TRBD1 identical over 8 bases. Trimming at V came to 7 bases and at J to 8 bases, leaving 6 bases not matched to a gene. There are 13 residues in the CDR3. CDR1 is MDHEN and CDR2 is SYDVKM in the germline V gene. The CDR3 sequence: CASNPGGNEKLFF. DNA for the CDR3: TGTGCCAGCAATCCAGGGGGCAACGAAAAACTGTTTTTT.